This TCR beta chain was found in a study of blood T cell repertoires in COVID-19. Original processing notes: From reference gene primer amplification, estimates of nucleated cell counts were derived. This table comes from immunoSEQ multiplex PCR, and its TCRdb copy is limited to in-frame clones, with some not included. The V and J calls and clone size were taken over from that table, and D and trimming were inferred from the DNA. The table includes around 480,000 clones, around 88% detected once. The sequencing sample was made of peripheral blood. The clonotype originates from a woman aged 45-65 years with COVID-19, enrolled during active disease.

The CDR3 region has the DNA TGTGCCAGCAGTTTCAAGGGGGCATTTGGCTACACCTTC. Its protein is CASSFKGAFGYTF. The rearrangement uses TRBV27 and TRBJ1-2; TRBD1 agrees at 7 bases. J gave up 7 bases and V 3 bases, and 5 bases lay outside the gene matches. The CDR3 is 13 residues long. CDR1 is MNHEY and CDR2 is SMNVEV in the germline V gene (reference sequence).